This T cell receptor beta chain was recovered during a study of human T cells and chemical hapten exposure. Study overall: The variation in per-sample TCR yields arose mainly from small differences in pooled library volumes. Study observations and caveats: Having alopecia, donors may respond immunologically unlike healthy people.

MiXCR, run by TCRdb on the RACE reads, gives a single entry per CDR3 protein. This table has about 140,000 distinct CDR3 sequences, approximately 12% appearing once. Concerning this clonotype: Its matching antigen is unknown.

Time point meaning: patch test 2, 6 weeks after DPC sensitization. The treatment: therapeutic diphenylcyclopropenone sensitization with weekly scalp DPC. CDR3 length equals 15 residues. The germline V gene has CDR1 SNHLY and CDR2 FYNNEI. V lost 6 bases to trimming and J lost 0 bases, with 13 bases between them. This receptor was identified in a woman in her forties or fifties with alopecia areata. Some clones in this sample may be carry-over from other donors' samples. The source material was whole blood, sampled in connection with sensitization to the hapten diphenylcyclopropenone (DPC). J is TRBJ2-3 and V is TRBV2, with D tentatively TRBD1 (6 bases). CDR3 DNA sequence: TGTGCCAGCAGGGAAACAGGGATTAGCACAGATACGCAGTATTTT. This sequence encodes CASRETGISTDTQYF. The entire variable domain, with the rest obtained from reference TRBV2 and TRBJ2-3, is as follows: EPEVTQTPSHQVTQMGQEVILRCVPISNHLYFYWYRQILGQKVEFLVSFYNNEISEKSEIFDDQFSVERPDGSNFTLKIRSTKLEDSAMYFCASRETGISTDTQYFGPGTRLTVL.